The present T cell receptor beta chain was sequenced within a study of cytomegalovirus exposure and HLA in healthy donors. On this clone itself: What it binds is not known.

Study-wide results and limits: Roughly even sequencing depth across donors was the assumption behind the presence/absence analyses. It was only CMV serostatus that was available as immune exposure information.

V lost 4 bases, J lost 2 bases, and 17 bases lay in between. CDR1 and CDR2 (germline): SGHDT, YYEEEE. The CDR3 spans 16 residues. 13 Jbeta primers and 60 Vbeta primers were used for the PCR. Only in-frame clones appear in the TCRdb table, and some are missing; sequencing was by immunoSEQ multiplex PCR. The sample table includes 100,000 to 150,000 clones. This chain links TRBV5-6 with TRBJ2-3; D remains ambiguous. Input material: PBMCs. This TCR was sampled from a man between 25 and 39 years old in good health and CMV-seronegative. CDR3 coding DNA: TGTGCCAGCAGCCCGGAGATTCTACGCCACACAGATACGCAGTATTTT. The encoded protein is CASSPEILRHTDTQYF.